The T cell receptor beta chain described here comes from a study of regulatory T cells in long-lasting Graves disease. Both iRepertoire HTBI primers and Arm-PCR of CDR3 regions were used to build the TCR beta libraries. TCRdb passed the multiplex PCR reads through MiXCR, listing each CDR3 protein once. Altogether 350,000 to 500,000 distinct CDR3 sequences are present, 21% being singletons, with the ten largest covering approximately 14%. The germline V gene encodes CDR1 MDHEN and CDR2 SYDVKM. CDR3 length: 11 amino acids. Trimming stripped 4 bases from V and 7 bases from J, with 7 bases between. Ten or more counts support this clonotype. Time point specified: persistent/refractory GD, antithyroid drugs over 5 years with positive TRAb. The TCR library was prepared using RNA isolated from PBMCs.

This TCR came from a female donor with Graves disease. Source: peripheral blood mononuclear cells (PBMCs), taken when the disease was refractory, from a patient treated with antithyroid drugs. The chain employs TRBV28 and TRBJ1-2; unclear D gene. CDR3 coding DNA: TGTGCCAGCAGTTACAGCGGTGGCTACACCTTC. This gives the protein CASSYSGGYTF.